This T cell receptor (beta chain) was profiled in a study of blood T cell repertoires in COVID-19 (dated by TCRdb to 2020 to 2021). Describing the broader study: Samples covering the acute and convalescent phases of COVID-19 were provided by collaborators in the United States, Italy and Spain. The material from the prospective study consisted of cDNA or gDNA derived from T cells, B-cell-depleted T cells, or PBMCs. The dataset comprised deeply sampled blood TCRbeta repertoires from subjects exposed to, actively infected with, or recovered from COVID-19. The repertoires were made available in a free public database intended to serve as a resource for research on the immune response to SARS-CoV-2. Samples came from the ongoing ImmuneRACE study (first 160 participants) plus 1,254 subjects from 6 global collaborators. Nearly every sample came with metadata listing a de-identified subject ID, COVID-19 status, age in years and sex. Where available, HLA class I and class II types were taken from metadata supplied by the sample provider and were not determined by assay-based typing.

CDR1 and CDR2 are read off the germline V gene as MNHNS and SASEGT. The CDR3 sequence holds 12 residues, the cysteine and phenylalanine included. The kept DNA is CDR3 alone, 36 bases in frame from the first base. Between the V and J ends, shortened by 1 base and 10 bases respectively, the junction contains 8 bases. Whole blood was collected in K2EDTA tubes by collaborating institutions according to the institutions' own protocols. For TCRbeta analysis, collaborator samples were shipped as frozen whole blood, as isolated PBMCs, or as DNA extracted from either sample type. For this clone: This receptor's antigen is unknown. Base quality data are lacking; no much larger clone is found one base away.

The immunoSEQ Assay, a bias-controlled multiplex PCR, was used to amplify TCRbeta CDR3 regions from genomic DNA. The source study handled its data this way. Nucleated cell counts per sample were estimated from amplification of reference gene primers within the assay. To quantify the absolute abundance of each unique TCRbeta CDR3 rearrangement, sequence reads were collapsed and filtered. For each sample, productive Simpson clonality was calculated as the square root of Simpson's diversity index over productive rearrangements. TCRdb took over this immuneACCESS table, retaining in-frame rearrangements with V and J assigned. Such tables are incomplete; in checked studies, under half of the missing clones stem from an unresolved V gene, and the remainder is unexplained. That table furnishes V, J and clone size, whereas the DNA furnished D and trimming. The sample records about 91,000 clones, roughly 79% of which are singletons. The ten largest clonotypes hold approximately 10% of the sample.

General study outcomes and caveats: Clinical and demographic metadata were provided uncurated, with the amount varying by source and participant.

The sequencing input was peripheral blood. The sequence was obtained from a woman older than 75 with acute or convalescent COVID-19. Recombination connected TRBV6-1 to TRBJ2-1; the D gene remains uncertain. CDR3 loop: CASSEVRWEQFF. The bases are TGTGCCAGCAGTGAAGTGAGGTGGGAGCAGTTCTTC.